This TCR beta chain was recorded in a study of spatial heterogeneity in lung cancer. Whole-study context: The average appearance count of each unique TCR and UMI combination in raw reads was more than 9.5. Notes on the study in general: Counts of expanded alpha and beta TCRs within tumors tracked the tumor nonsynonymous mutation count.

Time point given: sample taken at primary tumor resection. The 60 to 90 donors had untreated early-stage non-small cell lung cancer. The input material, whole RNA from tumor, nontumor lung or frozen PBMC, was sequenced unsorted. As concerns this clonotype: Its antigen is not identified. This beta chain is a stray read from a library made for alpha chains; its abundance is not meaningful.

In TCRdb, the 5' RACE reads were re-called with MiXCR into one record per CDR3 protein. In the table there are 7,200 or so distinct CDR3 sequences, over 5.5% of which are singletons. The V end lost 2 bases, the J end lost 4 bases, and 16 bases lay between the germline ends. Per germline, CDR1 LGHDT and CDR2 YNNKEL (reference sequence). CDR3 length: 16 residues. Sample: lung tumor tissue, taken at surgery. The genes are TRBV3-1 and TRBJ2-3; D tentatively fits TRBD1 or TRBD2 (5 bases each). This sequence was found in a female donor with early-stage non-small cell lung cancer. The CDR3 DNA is TGTGCCAGCAGCCAATCCCCGGGACCCGGCGCAGATACGCAGTATTTT. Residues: CASSQSPGPGADTQYF.